Listed below are T cell receptor beta chains from one sample, sequenced in a study of tumor and adjacent non-tumor tissue in lung cancer. TCRdb passed the multiplex PCR reads through MiXCR, listing each CDR3 protein once. The sample has under 85,000 distinct CDR3 sequences; less than 85% are singletons. The sample taken for sequencing was distant non-tumor lung tissue. The receptors were gathered from a man aged 70 or older with non-small cell lung cancer. CDR3s include the opening cysteine and the closing phenylalanine or tryptophan. A D gene is named only where the DNA matches it firmly. Expanded clones are given a class, and other clones once, few, many or no size at all.

abundance: -; j_gene: TRBJ2-7; v_gene: TRBV5-6; d_gene: TRBD1; CDR3nt: TGTGCCAGCGCCTGGGGACAGAGCTCCTACGAACAGTACTTC; CDR3aa: CASAWGQSSYEQYF
abundance: once; j_gene: TRBJ1-1; v_gene: TRBV27; d_gene: -; CDR3nt: TGTGCCAGCAGTTTATCGGTGGATGGGGTTGAAGCTTTCTTT; CDR3aa: CASSLSVDGVEAFF
abundance: few; j_gene: TRBJ1-6; v_gene: TRBV11-2; d_gene: TRBD1; CDR3nt: TGTGCCAGCAGCCAGGACAGGGTGGGTTCACCCCTCCACTTT; CDR3aa: CASSQDRVGSPLHF
abundance: -; j_gene: TRBJ2-2; v_gene: TRBV11-2; d_gene: -; CDR3nt: TGTGCCAACACTCCCGGGGCACCGAACATCGGGGAGCTGTTTTTT; CDR3aa: CANTPGAPNIGELFF
abundance: -; j_gene: TRBJ2-1; v_gene: TRBV30; d_gene: -; CDR3nt: TGTGCCTGGAGTAGGCTAGCGAGTAACAATGAGCAGTTCTTC; CDR3aa: CAWSRLASNNEQFF
abundance: -; j_gene: TRBJ2-2; v_gene: TRBV29-1; d_gene: -; CDR3nt: TGCAGCGTTGACCTAACAATCACGGACGAAACAACGAACACCGGGGAGCTGTTTTTT; CDR3aa: CSVDLTITDETTNTGELFF
abundance: -; j_gene: TRBJ2-1; v_gene: TRBV29-1; d_gene: TRBD2; CDR3nt: TGCAGCGTAGCAGGACTAGCGGGAGGGGAGTCCGACAATGAGCAGTTCTTC; CDR3aa: CSVAGLAGGESDNEQFF
abundance: -; j_gene: TRBJ2-7; v_gene: TRBV10-3; d_gene: -; CDR3nt: TGTCCCATCAGTGAGAAGATGGTAGGCTACGAGCAGTACTTC; CDR3aa: CPISEKMVGYEQYF
abundance: -; j_gene: TRBJ2-3; v_gene: TRBV5-1; d_gene: TRBD2; CDR3nt: TGCGCCAGCAGCTCCTTAGCGGGAGGAGCAGATACGCAGTATTTT; CDR3aa: CASSSLAGGADTQYF
abundance: -; j_gene: TRBJ1-2; v_gene: TRBV6-5; d_gene: -; CDR3nt: TGTGCCAGCAGTTATTATGGGGGGTCGAGTGGTTACACCTTC; CDR3aa: CASSYYGGSSGYTF
abundance: few; j_gene: TRBJ2-7; v_gene: TRBV30; d_gene: -; CDR3nt: TGTGCCTGGAGTGTCTCTGGGGTAACCGAGCAGTACTTC; CDR3aa: CAWSVSGVTEQYF
abundance: -; j_gene: TRBJ2-5; v_gene: TRBV11-3; d_gene: -; CDR3nt: TGTGCCAGCAGCCAAGGACAGATGGCACACGTATCCCAGTACTTC; CDR3aa: CASSQGQMAHVSQYF
abundance: -; j_gene: TRBJ1-1; v_gene: TRBV5-6; d_gene: -; CDR3nt: TGTGCCAGCACCCCGGTGTATAGGGGGGGGGACAATGAAGCTTTCTTT; CDR3aa: CASTPVYRGGDNEAFF
abundance: -; j_gene: TRBJ1-2; v_gene: TRBV29-1; d_gene: -; CDR3nt: TGCAGTGTCGCACGAATTGACAGGATCGTGTCGGAAGGCTACACCTTC; CDR3aa: CSVARIDRIVSEGYTF
abundance: -; j_gene: TRBJ1-1; v_gene: TRBV11-3; d_gene: -; CDR3nt: TGTGTCACCAGCCCCCCGGCGAACGCTGAAGCTTTCTTT; CDR3aa: CVTSPPANAEAFF
abundance: -; j_gene: TRBJ1-6; v_gene: TRBV11-2; d_gene: -; CDR3nt: TGCGTCAGCAGCGCAAGGACGGATGGGAATTCACCCCTCCACTTT; CDR3aa: CVSSARTDGNSPLHF
abundance: -; j_gene: TRBJ2-1; v_gene: TRBV10-2; d_gene: -; CDR3nt: TGCGCAAGCAGGTACCCGGGATCCTCTTCTCATGAGCAGTTCTTT; CDR3aa: CASRYPGSSSHEQFF
abundance: -; j_gene: TRBJ2-7; v_gene: TRBV11-3; d_gene: -; CDR3nt: TGTGCCAGAAGTTCAATGACGGGAGCCTACGAGCAGTACTTC; CDR3aa: CARSSMTGAYEQYF
abundance: -; j_gene: TRBJ1-1; v_gene: TRBV7-8; d_gene: -; CDR3nt: TGTGCCAGCAGCTTGGCCTGGACAGACGGCTCCAAAGCTGTCTTT; CDR3aa: CASSLAWTDGSKAVF
abundance: -; j_gene: TRBJ2-7; v_gene: TRBV12-3/TRBV12-4; d_gene: TRBD2; CDR3nt: TGTGCCAGCGGCACGACTAGCGGGAAAACCTACGAGCAGTATTTC; CDR3aa: CASGTTSGKTYEQYF
abundance: few; j_gene: TRBJ1-4; v_gene: TRBV6-5; d_gene: -; CDR3nt: TGTGCCAGCAGGCCCACAGAGCCCTATGAAAAACTGGTTTTT; CDR3aa: CASRPTEPYEKLVF
abundance: -; j_gene: TRBJ2-2; v_gene: TRBV4-1; d_gene: -; CDR3nt: TGCGCCAGCAGCCAAGATAAGATAGTCGTAACCGGGAAGCTGTTTTTT; CDR3aa: CASSQDKIVVTGKLFF
abundance: once; j_gene: TRBJ1-5; v_gene: TRBV12-5; d_gene: -; CDR3nt: TGTGCTACTGGTTTTGACAGAAATAAGACCAAGCATTTT; CDR3aa: CATGFDRNKTKHF
abundance: few; j_gene: TRBJ2-7; v_gene: TRBV5-4; d_gene: TRBD1; CDR3nt: TGTGCCATCAGCGCGCTAGACAGGGACTACGAGCAGTACTTC; CDR3aa: CAISALDRDYEQYF
abundance: -; j_gene: TRBJ1-5; v_gene: TRBV6-2/TRBV6-3; d_gene: -; CDR3nt: TGTGCCAGCAGTTTCCACAAGTTATATCAGCCCCAGCATTTT; CDR3aa: CASSFHKLYQPQHF
abundance: -; j_gene: TRBJ2-7; v_gene: TRBV20-1; d_gene: -; CDR3nt: TGCGGTGTTAGAGAAGGACTAACGGGGACCTACGAGCAGCACTTC; CDR3aa: CGVREGLTGTYEQHF
abundance: -; j_gene: TRBJ2-1; v_gene: TRBV6-4; d_gene: TRBD2; CDR3nt: TGTGCCAGCAGTCACGGGACTAGGGGCGGAAATGAGCAGTTCTTC; CDR3aa: CASSHGTRGGNEQFF
abundance: -; j_gene: TRBJ1-6; v_gene: TRBV5-6; d_gene: -; CDR3nt: TGTCCCAGCAGCGGGACGGGGTATAATTCACACCTCCACTTT; CDR3aa: CPSSGTGYNSHLHF
abundance: -; j_gene: TRBJ2-7; v_gene: TRBV6-2/TRBV6-3; d_gene: -; CDR3nt: TGTGCCAGCATTCACGACAGACCCGGCTCAGAGCAGTACTTC; CDR3aa: CASIHDRPGSEQYF
abundance: -; j_gene: TRBJ2-7; v_gene: TRBV28; d_gene: -; CDR3nt: TGTGCCACCAGTTTATGTCTGTTTGTCTTCTACGAGCAGTACTTC; CDR3aa: CATSLCLFVFYEQYF
abundance: -; j_gene: TRBJ2-7; v_gene: TRBV6-5; d_gene: -; CDR3nt: TGTGCCAGCAGTTATATCAGGACAGTCAGCGAGCACTACTTC; CDR3aa: CASSYIRTVSEHYF
abundance: -; j_gene: TRBJ2-7; v_gene: TRBV11-1; d_gene: TRBD2; CDR3nt: TGTGACAGCAGCTTAACAAGCGGGAAAGCCTACGAGCAGTATTTC; CDR3aa: CDSSLTSGKAYEQYF
abundance: -; j_gene: TRBJ1-6; v_gene: TRBV6-1; d_gene: -; CDR3nt: TGTGCCAGCGCATTAGGGACAAGTGGAAGTTCACCCCACAACTTT; CDR3aa: CASALGTSGSSPHNF
abundance: -; j_gene: TRBJ2-7; v_gene: TRBV18; d_gene: TRBD2; CDR3nt: TGTGCCAGCTCACTTCAAAGGCGGCCCAACGGGAGGTCCTACGAGCAGTACTTC; CDR3aa: CASSLQRRPNGRSYEQYF
abundance: once; j_gene: TRBJ2-2; v_gene: TRBV12-3/TRBV12-4; d_gene: TRBD2; CDR3nt: TGTGCAAGCAGTTTAGCGGGGGGCCCTTCGAACACCGGGGAGCCGTTTTTT; CDR3aa: CASSLAGGPSNTGEPFF
abundance: -; j_gene: TRBJ1-1; v_gene: TRBV28; d_gene: -; CDR3nt: TGTGCCAGCAGTTTATGGATGGCCAAGGCCGCTGTAGCTTTCTTT; CDR3aa: CASSLWMAKAAVAFF
abundance: -; j_gene: TRBJ2-7; v_gene: TRBV4-1; d_gene: -; CDR3nt: TGCGCCAGCAGCCGGACACTAACTGGAGAGGGGGACGAGAAGTACTTC; CDR3aa: CASSRTLTGEGDEKYF
abundance: -; j_gene: TRBJ1-1; v_gene: TRBV6-5; d_gene: TRBD1; CDR3nt: TGTGCCAGCAGGTTGACAGGGGATGATTCTGAAGCTTTCTTT; CDR3aa: CASRLTGDDSEAFF
abundance: -; j_gene: TRBJ2-1; v_gene: TRBV20-1; d_gene: TRBD2; CDR3nt: TGCAGTGCACCCCCCGGGAGGGCCGTCCCCAATAAGCAGTTCTTC; CDR3aa: CSAPPGRAVPNKQFF
abundance: few; j_gene: TRBJ2-3; v_gene: TRBV29-1; d_gene: -; CDR3nt: TGCAGCGTCGGGACCACAGGGCCAGATACGCAGTATTTT; CDR3aa: CSVGTTGPDTQYF
abundance: many; j_gene: TRBJ1-3; v_gene: TRBV12-3/TRBV12-4; d_gene: TRBD1; CDR3nt: TGTGCCAGCAGTCGTCCCGGGACAGGGATCGGCTCTGGAAAAAAAATATATTTT; CDR3aa: CASSRPGTGIGSGKKIYF
abundance: -; j_gene: TRBJ1-5; v_gene: TRBV28; d_gene: TRBD1; CDR3nt: TGTGCCAGCAGGGCAGGGACAGGGAGTAATCAGTCCCAGCATTTT; CDR3aa: CASRAGTGSNQSQHF
abundance: -; j_gene: TRBJ2-2; v_gene: TRBV11-2; d_gene: TRBD1; CDR3nt: TGTGCCTGCAGCTTATTGGGCACAGGGGCTGCCGGGGAGCTGTTTTTT; CDR3aa: CACSLLGTGAAGELFF
abundance: -; j_gene: TRBJ1-3; v_gene: TRBV7-9; d_gene: -; CDR3nt: TGTGCCAGCAGCCCAGACCTACATGGGGCCACGATCTCTGAAAACACCATATATTTT; CDR3aa: CASSPDLHGATISENTIYF
abundance: medium-sized; j_gene: TRBJ1-6; v_gene: TRBV6-5; d_gene: -; CDR3nt: TGTGCCAGCAGTGCAGGGTTTTTGTCACCCCTCCACTTT; CDR3aa: CASSAGFLSPLHF
abundance: -; j_gene: TRBJ2-5; v_gene: TRBV11-2; d_gene: -; CDR3nt: TGTGCCAGCAGCCCGGGGTCAGTTGGACAAGAGACCCACTACTTC; CDR3aa: CASSPGSVGQETHYF